This entry lists 10 T cell receptor beta chains sequenced from one sample in a study of T cells expressing NK-cell markers. TCRdb derives one entry per CDR3 protein from the 5' RACE reads, leaving out DNA. The repertoire table contains about 110,000 distinct CDR3 sequences. The material sequenced was blood T cells: a sorted CD56 or NKG2C T cell subset, CD4+ or CD8+ T cells, or bulk PBMC T cells (not recorded which). These TCRs come from a woman aged 18 to 75 in good health.

The rearrangement joins TRBV7-9 to TRBJ1-4. CDR3 length: 16 residues. Germline-derived CDR1 and CDR2 are SEHNR and FQNEAQ (reference sequence). The CDR3 protein is CASSRAEETTNEKLFF.

The V and J genes are TRBV27 and TRBJ2-3; the D gene TCRdb calls, TRBD2, cannot be checked with no DNA. The CDR3 sequence is 15 residues long. Germline CDR1 and CDR2: MNHEY and SMNVEV (reference sequence). The CDR3 is CASSFGLAGGDTQYF.

This rearrangement joins TRBV5-1 to TRBJ2-2. The CDR3 spans 14 residues. Germline-derived CDR1 and CDR2 are SGHRS and YFSETQ. CDR3 region: CASSLGTGTGELFF.

The rearrangement uses TRBV29-1 and TRBJ2-3. Germline CDR1 reads SQVTM; CDR2 reads ANQGSEA. The CDR3 sequence is 11 residues long. The chain's CDR3 is CSVAGTDTQYF.

The chain carries TRBV14 and TRBJ1-1. Germline CDR1 reads SGHDN; CDR2 reads FVKESK. The CDR3 spans 12 residues. CDR3 amino acids: CASGRSASEAFF.

The chain uses TRBV18 and TRBJ2-7; TCRdb calls TRBD1, which cannot be checked without DNA. This CDR3 is built from 14 residues. Germline V CDR1 and CDR2: KGHSH, LQKENI. CDR3 protein: CASSPEDNSYEQYF.

The chain employs TRBV20-1 and TRBJ1-5; TCRdb picks TRBD1, but there is no DNA to check that call. This CDR3 comprises 17 residues. Germline V lookup: CDR1 DFQATT, CDR2 SNEGSKA (reference sequence). Here the CDR3 reads CSARDGGTPYSNQPQHF.

The chain is built from TRBV30 and TRBJ1-2. Germline CDR1 and CDR2: GTSNPN and SVGIG (reference sequence). The CDR3 consists of 14 residues. The CDR3: CAWSPGEGDYGYTF. The full variable domain, with the rest looked up from reference TRBV30 and TRBJ1-2, is SQTIHQWPATLVQPVGSPLSLECTVEGTSNPNLYWYRQAAGRGLQLLFYSVGIGQISSEVPQNLSASRPQDRQFILSSKKLLLSDSGFYLCAWSPGEGDYGYTFGSGTRLTVV.

The chain recombines TRBV13 with TRBJ1-1; TCRdb names TRBD1, which stays unverified in the absence of DNA. The CDR3 consists of 14 residues. Germline CDR1 reads PRHDT; CDR2 reads FYEKMQ (reference sequence). CDR3 protein: CASATGLMNTEAFF.

The genes are TRBV24-1 and TRBJ2-1; TCRdb selects TRBD1, and the lack of DNA leaves this call unchecked. The CDR3 sequence is 13 residues long. Germline V gene data show CDR1 as KGHDR and CDR2 as SFDVKD. CDR3 loop: CATRDRGYNEQFF.